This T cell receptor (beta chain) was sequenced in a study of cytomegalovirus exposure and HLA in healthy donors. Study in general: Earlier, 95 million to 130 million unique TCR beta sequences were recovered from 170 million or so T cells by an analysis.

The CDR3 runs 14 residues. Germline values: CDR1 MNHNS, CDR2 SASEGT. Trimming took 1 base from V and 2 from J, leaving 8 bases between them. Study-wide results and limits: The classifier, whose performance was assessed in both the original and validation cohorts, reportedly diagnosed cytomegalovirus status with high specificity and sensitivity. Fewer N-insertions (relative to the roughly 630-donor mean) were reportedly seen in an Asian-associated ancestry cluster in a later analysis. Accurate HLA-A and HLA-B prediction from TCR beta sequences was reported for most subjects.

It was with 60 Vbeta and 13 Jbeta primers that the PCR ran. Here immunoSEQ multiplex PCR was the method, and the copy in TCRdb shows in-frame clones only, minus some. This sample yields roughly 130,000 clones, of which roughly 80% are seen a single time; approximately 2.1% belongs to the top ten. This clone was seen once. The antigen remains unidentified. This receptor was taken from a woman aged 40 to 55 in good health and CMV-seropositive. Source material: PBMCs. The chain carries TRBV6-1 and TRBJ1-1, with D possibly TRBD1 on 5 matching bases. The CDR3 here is CASSEVGPNTEAFF. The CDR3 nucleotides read TGTGCCAGCAGTGAAGTGGGGCCTAACACTGAAGCTTTCTTT.